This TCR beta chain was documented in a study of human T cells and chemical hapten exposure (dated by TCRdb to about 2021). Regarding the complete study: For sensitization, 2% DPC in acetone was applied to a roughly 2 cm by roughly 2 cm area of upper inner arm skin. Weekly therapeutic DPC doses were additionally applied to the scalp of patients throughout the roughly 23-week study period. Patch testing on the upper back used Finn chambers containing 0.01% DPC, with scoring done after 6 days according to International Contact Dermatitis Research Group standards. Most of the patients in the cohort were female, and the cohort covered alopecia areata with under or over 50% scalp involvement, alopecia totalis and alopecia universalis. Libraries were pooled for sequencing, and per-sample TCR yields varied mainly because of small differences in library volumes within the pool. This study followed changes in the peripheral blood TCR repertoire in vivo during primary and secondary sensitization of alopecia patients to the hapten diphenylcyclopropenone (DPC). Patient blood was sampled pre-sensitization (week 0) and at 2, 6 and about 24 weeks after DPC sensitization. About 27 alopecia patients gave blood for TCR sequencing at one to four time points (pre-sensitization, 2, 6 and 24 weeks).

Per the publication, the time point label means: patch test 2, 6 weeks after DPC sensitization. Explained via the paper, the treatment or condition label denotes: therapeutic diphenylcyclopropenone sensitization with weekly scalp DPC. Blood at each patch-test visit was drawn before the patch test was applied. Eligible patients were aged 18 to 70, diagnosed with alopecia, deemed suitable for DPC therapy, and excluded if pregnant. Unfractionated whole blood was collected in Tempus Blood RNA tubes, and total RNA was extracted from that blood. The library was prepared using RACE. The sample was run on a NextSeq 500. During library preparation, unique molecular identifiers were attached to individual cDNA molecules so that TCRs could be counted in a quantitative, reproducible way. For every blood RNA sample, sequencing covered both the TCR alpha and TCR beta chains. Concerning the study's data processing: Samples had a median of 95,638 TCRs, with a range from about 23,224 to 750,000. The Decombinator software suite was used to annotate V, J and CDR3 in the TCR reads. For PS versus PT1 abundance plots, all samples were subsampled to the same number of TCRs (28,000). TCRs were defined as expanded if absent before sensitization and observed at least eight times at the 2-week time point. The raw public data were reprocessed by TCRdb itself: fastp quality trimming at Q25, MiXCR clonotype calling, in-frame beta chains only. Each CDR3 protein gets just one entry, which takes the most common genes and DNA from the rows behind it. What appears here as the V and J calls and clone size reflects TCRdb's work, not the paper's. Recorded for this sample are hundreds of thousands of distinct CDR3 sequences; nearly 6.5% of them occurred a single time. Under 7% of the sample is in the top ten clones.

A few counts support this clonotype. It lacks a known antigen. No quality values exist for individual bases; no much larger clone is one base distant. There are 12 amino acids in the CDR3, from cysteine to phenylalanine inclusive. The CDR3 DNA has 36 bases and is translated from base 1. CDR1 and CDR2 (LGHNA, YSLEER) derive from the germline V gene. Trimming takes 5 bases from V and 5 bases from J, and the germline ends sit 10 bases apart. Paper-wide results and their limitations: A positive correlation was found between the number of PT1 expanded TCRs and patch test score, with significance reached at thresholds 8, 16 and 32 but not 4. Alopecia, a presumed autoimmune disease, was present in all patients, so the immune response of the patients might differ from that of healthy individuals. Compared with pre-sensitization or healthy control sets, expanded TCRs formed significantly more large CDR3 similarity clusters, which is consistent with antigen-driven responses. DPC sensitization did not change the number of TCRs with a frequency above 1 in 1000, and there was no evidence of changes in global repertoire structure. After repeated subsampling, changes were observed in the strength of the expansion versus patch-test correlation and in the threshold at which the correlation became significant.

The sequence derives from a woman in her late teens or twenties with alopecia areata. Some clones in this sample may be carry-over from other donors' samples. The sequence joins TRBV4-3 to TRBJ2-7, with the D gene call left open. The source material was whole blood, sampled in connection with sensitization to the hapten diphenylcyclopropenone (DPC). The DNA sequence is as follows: TGCGCCAGCAGCTCCGGTGGGGACGAGCAGTACTTC. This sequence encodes CASSSGGDEQYF.